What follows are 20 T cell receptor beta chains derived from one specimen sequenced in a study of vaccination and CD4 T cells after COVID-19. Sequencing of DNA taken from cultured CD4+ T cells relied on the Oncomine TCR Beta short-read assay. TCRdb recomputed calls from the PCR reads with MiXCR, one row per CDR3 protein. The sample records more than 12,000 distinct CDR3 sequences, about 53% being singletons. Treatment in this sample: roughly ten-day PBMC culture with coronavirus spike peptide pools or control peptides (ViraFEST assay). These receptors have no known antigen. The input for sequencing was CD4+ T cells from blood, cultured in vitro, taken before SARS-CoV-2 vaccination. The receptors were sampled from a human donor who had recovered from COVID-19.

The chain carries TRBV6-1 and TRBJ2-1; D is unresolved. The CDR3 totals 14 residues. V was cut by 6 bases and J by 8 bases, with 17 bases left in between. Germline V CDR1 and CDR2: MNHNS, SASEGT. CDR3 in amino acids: CASRRNLVADEQFF. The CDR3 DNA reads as TGTGCCAGCAGGCGAAACCTGGTAGCCGATGAGCAGTTCTTC.

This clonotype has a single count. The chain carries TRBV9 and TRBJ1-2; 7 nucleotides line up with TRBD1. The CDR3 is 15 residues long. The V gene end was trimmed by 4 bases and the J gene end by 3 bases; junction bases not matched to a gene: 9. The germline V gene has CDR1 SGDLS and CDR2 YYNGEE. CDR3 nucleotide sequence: TGTGCCAGCAGCTCCCGACAGGGAGGGGACTATGGCTACACCTTC. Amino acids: CASSSRQGGDYGYTF. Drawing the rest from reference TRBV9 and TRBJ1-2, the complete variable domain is DSGVTQTPKHLITATGQRVTLRCSPRSGDLSVYWYQQSLDQGLQFLIQYYNGEERAKGNILERFSAQQFPDLHSELNLSSLELGDSALYFCASSSRQGGDYGYTFGSGTRLTVV.

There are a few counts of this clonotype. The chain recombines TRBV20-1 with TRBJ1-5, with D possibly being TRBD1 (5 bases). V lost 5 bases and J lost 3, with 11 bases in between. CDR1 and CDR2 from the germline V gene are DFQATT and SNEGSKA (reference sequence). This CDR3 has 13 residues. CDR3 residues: CSAFDSVNQPQHF. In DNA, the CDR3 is TGCAGTGCTTTCGACAGCGTCAATCAGCCCCAGCATTTT.

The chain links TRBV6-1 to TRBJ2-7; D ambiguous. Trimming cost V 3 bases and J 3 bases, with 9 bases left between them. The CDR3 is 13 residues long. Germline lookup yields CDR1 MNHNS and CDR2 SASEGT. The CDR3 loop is CASSDTDYYEQYF. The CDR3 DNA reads TGTGCCAGCAGTGATACTGATTACTACGAGCAGTACTTC.

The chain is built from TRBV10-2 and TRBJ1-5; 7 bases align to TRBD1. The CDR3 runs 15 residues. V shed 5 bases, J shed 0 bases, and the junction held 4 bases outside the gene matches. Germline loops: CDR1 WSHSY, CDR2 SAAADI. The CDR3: CASSMGQISNQPQHF. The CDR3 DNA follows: TGCGCCAGCAGTATGGGACAGATTAGCAATCAGCCCCAGCATTTT.

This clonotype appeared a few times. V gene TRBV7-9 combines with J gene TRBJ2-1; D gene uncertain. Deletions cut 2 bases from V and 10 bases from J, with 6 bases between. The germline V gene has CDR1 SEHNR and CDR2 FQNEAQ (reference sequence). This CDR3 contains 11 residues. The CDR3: CASSLILEQFF. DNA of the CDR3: TGTGCCAGCAGCTTAATCCTAGAGCAGTTCTTC.

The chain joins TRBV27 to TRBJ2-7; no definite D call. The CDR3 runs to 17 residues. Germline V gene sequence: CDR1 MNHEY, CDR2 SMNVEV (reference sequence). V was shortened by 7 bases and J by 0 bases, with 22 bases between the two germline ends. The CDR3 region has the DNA TGTGCCAGCACCCTGGATGCTCGGCTCTCTTTCTCCTACGAGCAGTACTTC. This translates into CASTLDARLSFSYEQYF.

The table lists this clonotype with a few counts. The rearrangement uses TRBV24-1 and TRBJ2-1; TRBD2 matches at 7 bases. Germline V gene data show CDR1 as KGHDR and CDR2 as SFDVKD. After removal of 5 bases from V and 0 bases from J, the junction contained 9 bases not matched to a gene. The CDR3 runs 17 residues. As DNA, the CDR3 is TGTGCCACCAGTGGAGTGCGGGGGTCGAGCTCCTACAATGAGCAGTTCTTC. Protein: CATSGVRGSSSYNEQFF.

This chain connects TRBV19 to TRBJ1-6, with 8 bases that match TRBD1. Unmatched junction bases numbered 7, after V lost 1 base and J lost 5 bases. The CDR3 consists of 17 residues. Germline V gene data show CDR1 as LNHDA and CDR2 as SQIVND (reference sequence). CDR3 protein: CASSIAPTGADNSPLHF. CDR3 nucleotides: TGTGCCAGTAGTATAGCCCCGACAGGGGCGGATAATTCACCCCTCCACTTT.

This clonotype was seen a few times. CDR3 sequence reads: CAWNLAGSSSYEQYF. For the CDR3, the DNA is TGTGCCTGGAATTTAGCGGGGAGTAGCTCCTACGAGCAGTACTTC. This chain connects TRBV30 to TRBJ2-7; 8 bases are a match to TRBD2. V lost 4 bases, J lost 0 bases, and 8 bases stayed unmatched. CDR1 is GTSNPN and CDR2 is SVGIG in the germline V gene (reference sequence). The CDR3 sequence is 15 residues long.

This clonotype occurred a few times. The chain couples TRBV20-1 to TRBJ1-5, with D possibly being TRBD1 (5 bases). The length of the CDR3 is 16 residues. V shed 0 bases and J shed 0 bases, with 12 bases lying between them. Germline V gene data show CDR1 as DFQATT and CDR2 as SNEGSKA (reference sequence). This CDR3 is CSARDGAGISNQPQHF. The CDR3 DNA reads TGCAGTGCTAGAGATGGGGCAGGGATTAGCAATCAGCCCCAGCATTTT.

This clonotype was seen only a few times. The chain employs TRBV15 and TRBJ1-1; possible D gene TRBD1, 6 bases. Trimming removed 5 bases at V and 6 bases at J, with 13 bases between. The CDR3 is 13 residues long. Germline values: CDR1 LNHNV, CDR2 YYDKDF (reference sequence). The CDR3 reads CATSPRGSAEAFF. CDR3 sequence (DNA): TGTGCCACCAGCCCAAGGGGGTCAGCTGAAGCTTTCTTT.

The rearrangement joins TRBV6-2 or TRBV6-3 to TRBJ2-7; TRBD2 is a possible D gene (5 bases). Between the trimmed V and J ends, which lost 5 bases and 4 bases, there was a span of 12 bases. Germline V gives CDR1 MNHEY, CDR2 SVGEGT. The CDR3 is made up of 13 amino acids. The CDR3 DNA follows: TGTGCCAGCAGTGTTCCGGGAAAATACGAGCAGTACTTC. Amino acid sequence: CASSVPGKYEQYF.

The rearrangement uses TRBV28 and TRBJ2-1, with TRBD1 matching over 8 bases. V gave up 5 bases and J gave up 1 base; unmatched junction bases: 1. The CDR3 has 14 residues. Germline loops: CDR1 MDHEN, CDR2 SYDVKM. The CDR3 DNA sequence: TGTGCCAGCAGTCGGACAGGGTCCTACAATGAGCAGTTCTTC. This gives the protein CASSRTGSYNEQFF.

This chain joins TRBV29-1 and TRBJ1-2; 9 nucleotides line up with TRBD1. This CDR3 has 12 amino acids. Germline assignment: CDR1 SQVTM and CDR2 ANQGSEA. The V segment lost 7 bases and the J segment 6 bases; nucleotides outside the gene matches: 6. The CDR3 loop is CSAGTGMNGYTF. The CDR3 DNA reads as TGCAGCGCCGGGACAGGGATGAATGGCTACACCTTC.

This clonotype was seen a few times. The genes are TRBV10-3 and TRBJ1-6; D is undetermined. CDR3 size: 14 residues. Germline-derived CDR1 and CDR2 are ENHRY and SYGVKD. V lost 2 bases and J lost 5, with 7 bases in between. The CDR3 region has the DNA TGTGCCATCAGTGAGACACACGATAATTCACCCCTCCACTTT. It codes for CAISETHDNSPLHF.

CDR3 residues: CSAVQGLGTQYF. CDR3 sequence (DNA): TGCAGTGCGGTACAGGGGCTTGGGACCCAGTACTTC. The rearrangement joins TRBV20-1 to TRBJ2-5; 7 bases are a match to TRBD1. From germline, CDR1 is DFQATT and CDR2 SNEGSKA (reference sequence). After removal of 6 bases from V and 7 bases from J, the junction contained 8 bases not matched to a gene. This CDR3 spans 12 amino acids.

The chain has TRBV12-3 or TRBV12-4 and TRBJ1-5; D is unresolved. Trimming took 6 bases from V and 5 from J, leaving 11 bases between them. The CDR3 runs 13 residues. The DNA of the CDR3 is TGTGCCAGCAGGCTACGAAGAGATCAGCCCCAGCATTTT. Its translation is CASRLRRDQPQHF.

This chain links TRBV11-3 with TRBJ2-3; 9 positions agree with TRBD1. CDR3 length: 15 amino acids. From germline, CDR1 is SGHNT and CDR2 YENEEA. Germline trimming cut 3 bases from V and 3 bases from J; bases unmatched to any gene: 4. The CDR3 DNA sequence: TGTGCCAGCAGCTTTGGACAGGGGAGGACAGATACGCAGTATTTT. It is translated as CASSFGQGRTDTQYF.

The CDR3 nucleotides read TGTGCCACCGCTGCCACTCCGGGGCGAGAGGAGACCCAGTACTTC. Protein: CATAATPGREETQYF. This chain joins TRBV7-9 and TRBJ2-5; D tentatively reads TRBD1 or TRBD2 (5 bases each). The CDR3 extends over 15 amino acids. CDR1 is SEHNR and CDR2 is FQNEAQ in the germline V gene (reference sequence). V was trimmed by 10 bases and J by 5 bases, leaving 23 bases between them.